The 11 T cell receptor beta chains presented below share a single source sample, sequenced in a study of radiation and T cells in renal cell carcinoma (TCRdb year 2020). The library came from the immunoSEQ multiplex PCR assay. TCRdb provides this immuneACCESS table in a form limited to in-frame rearrangements. Some clones are lacking; in checked studies, under half of them reflect an unresolved V gene, and why the rest are absent is not known. This sample is represented by tens of thousands of clones; about 74% of them were singletons. The ten largest make up about 6.3% of the sample. The sample's time point label, in plain terms: blood 4 weeks post-SBRT, at nephrectomy. This sample's treatment or condition label indicates: 15 Gy SBRT to primary tumor, nephrectomy 4 weeks later. The starting material was blood, obtained from a patient whose treatment included radiotherapy and nephrectomy. The receptor source for this set is a man in his sixties with renal cell carcinoma.

V usage is TRBV9 and J usage is TRBJ1-1; 9 bases match TRBD1. This CDR3 spans 15 amino acids. Germline loops: CDR1 SGDLS, CDR2 YYNGEE. V dropped 4 bases and J dropped 6; count of bases not matched to a gene: 10. The CDR3 is CASSLRTGVYAEAFF. The DNA for the CDR3 is TGTGCCAGCAGCTTGCGGACAGGGGTTTATGCTGAAGCTTTCTTT.

The rearrangement links TRBV6-6 to TRBJ1-1, with TRBD1 as a possible D gene (5 bases). The CDR3 covers 14 residues. V was trimmed by 6 bases and J by 6 bases, leaving 17 bases between them. CDR1 is MNHNY and CDR2 is SVGAGI in the germline V gene (reference sequence). The CDR3 DNA reads as TGTGCCAGCAGCCCAAAGGGGTATGGTTCTGAAGCTTTCTTT. It yields the protein CASSPKGYGSEAFF.

The chain has TRBV7-9 and TRBJ1-5; no clear D. Germline V gene data show CDR1 as SEHNR and CDR2 as FQNEAQ (reference sequence). Trimming left V 5 bases short and J 5 bases short, with 7 bases between. The length of the CDR3 is 12 residues. CDR3 region: CASSVGDQPQHF. The CDR3 nucleotides are TGTGCCAGCAGCGTTGGAGATCAGCCCCAGCATTTT.

This clone was seen a handful of times. The chain couples TRBV29-1 to TRBJ1-4; TRBD1 might be the D (6 bases). Germline CDR1 reads SQVTM; CDR2 reads ANQGSEA. This CDR3 region has 13 residues. The V end was cut by 2 bases, the J end by 4 bases, with 8 bases between. The CDR3 sequence is CSVESRGNEKLFF. CDR3 bases: TGCAGCGTTGAATCCAGGGGTAATGAAAAACTGTTTTTT.

The genes are TRBV29-1 and TRBJ1-2; a possible D gene is TRBD1 (5 bases). Trimming removed 4 bases from V and 1 base from J, with 7 bases in between. The CDR3 consists of 12 residues. In germline, CDR1 is SQVTM, CDR2 ANQGSEA. CDR3 residues: CSVVGGNYGYTF. CDR3 in DNA: TGCAGCGTTGTCGGGGGTAACTATGGCTACACCTTC.

The rearrangement joins TRBV7-2 to TRBJ1-1, with D perhaps matching TRBD1 (6 bases). V shed 3 bases and J shed 6 bases, with 11 bases lying between them. Germline CDR1 and CDR2: SGHTA and FQGNSA. The CDR3 extends over 13 amino acids. The CDR3 sequence: CASSFLQGSEAFF. In DNA form, the CDR3 reads TGTGCCAGCAGCTTTCTACAGGGTTCTGAAGCTTTCTTT.

The CDR3 DNA is TGTGCCAGCAGCCCAGGGACCTTGAACACTGAAGCTTTCTTT. Translated: CASSPGTLNTEAFF. The V gene is TRBV9, the J gene TRBJ1-1, with D tentatively TRBD1 (5 bases). The CDR3 length is 14 residues. V was shortened by 4 bases and J by 0 bases, with 10 bases between the two germline ends. The V gene's germline CDR1 is SGDLS and CDR2 YYNGEE.

V is TRBV5-6 and J is TRBJ2-6; D ambiguous. V was pared by 2 bases and J by 2 bases, with 2 bases between. The CDR3 length is 13 residues. Germline CDR1 is SGHDT and CDR2 is YYEEEE. The CDR3 nucleotides read TGTGCCAGCAGCTTCACTGGGGCCAACGTCCTGACTTTC. This translates into CASSFTGANVLTF. The variable domain in full, with the rest retrieved from reference TRBV5-6 and TRBJ2-6, is DAGVTQSPTHLIKTRGQQVTLRCSPKSGHDTVSWYQQALGQGPQFIFQYYEEEERQRGNFPDRFSGHQFPNYSSELNVNALLLGDSALYLCASSFTGANVLTFGAGSRLTVL.

This clone turned up a few times. The chain is built from TRBV30 and TRBJ1-4; possibly TRBD1 for D (5 bases). V gave up 0 bases and J gave up 0 bases, with 26 bases separating them. The CDR3 is 21 residues long. Germline V gene data show CDR1 as GTSNPN and CDR2 as SVGIG (reference sequence). CDR3 in amino acids: CAWSVRLRPTGSDATNEKLFF. CDR3 in DNA: TGTGCCTGGAGTGTACGCCTACGCCCCACAGGATCGGATGCAACTAATGAAAAACTGTTTTTT.

This sequence joins TRBV27 and TRBJ2-3; no firm D call. Germline V gene sequence: CDR1 MNHEY, CDR2 SMNVEV (reference sequence). V was cut by 6 bases and J by 2 bases, with 21 bases left in between. The CDR3 consists of 17 residues. CDR3 sequence reads: CASSSEGLVLFTDTQYF. For the CDR3, the DNA is TGTGCCAGCAGCTCAGAAGGGCTAGTTCTCTTCACAGATACGCAGTATTTT.

V and J are TRBV10-3 and TRBJ1-5; a weak D match, TRBD1 (5 bases). This CDR3 region has 16 residues. The ends were cut back, 3 bases at V and 2 bases at J, with 14 bases in the middle. Germline CDR1 reads ENHRY; CDR2 reads SYGVKD. CDR3 bases: TGTGCCATCAGTGACTCTCCGACAGCGCGCAATCAGCCCCAGCATTTT. Translated, it gives CAISDSPTARNQPQHF.